Below, 30 T cell receptor beta chains from the same sample are listed, as sequenced in a study of lymphopenia after photon versus proton radiotherapy. Only in-frame clones appear in the TCRdb table, and some are missing; sequencing was by immunoSEQ multiplex PCR. The sample has about 24,000 clones, around 84% seen once; the top ten hold approximately 18%. Sequenced here: peripheral blood, sampled from a patient treated with photon-based radiotherapy. These receptor sequences come from a man aged 55-75 years with pancreatic cancer.

The chain links TRBV5-1 to TRBJ2-2; D might be TRBD1 (6 bases). V lost 4 bases and J 5 bases, leaving 21 bases between the germline ends. Germline assignment: CDR1 SGHRS and CDR2 YFSETQ. CDR3 length equals 17 residues. CDR3: CASSRAGVWVETGELFF. The CDR3 nucleotides read TGCGCCAGCAGCCGTGCAGGGGTGTGGGTAGAAACCGGGGAGCTGTTTTTT.

This chain links TRBV7-2 with TRBJ1-3, with unresolved D. Trimming pared 0 bases from V and 0 bases from J, leaving 6 bases between. CDR3 length: 15 residues. In germline, CDR1 is SGHTA, CDR2 FQGNSA. The chain's CDR3 is CASSLASASGNTIYF. The CDR3 bases are TGTGCCAGCAGCTTAGCCTCAGCCTCTGGAAACACCATATATTTT.

The V and J genes are TRBV19 and TRBJ1-1; D might be TRBD1 (5 bases). The CDR3 length is 15 residues. The V gene lost 3 bases and the J gene lost 3 bases, with 14 bases spanning the gap. From germline, CDR1 is LNHDA and CDR2 SQIVND (reference sequence). The DNA for the CDR3 is TGTGCCAGTAGTATCTCAGGGTTTGAGGACACTGAAGCTTTCTTT. Its protein is CASSISGFEDTEAFF.

DNA of the CDR3: TGTGCCACCAGCAGAGAAGTCGGCTTCTCTGGAAACACCATATATTTT. Translating gives CATSREVGFSGNTIYF. This chain connects TRBV15 to TRBJ1-3; no clear D gene. The CDR3 spans 16 residues. Per germline, CDR1 LNHNV and CDR2 YYDKDF (reference sequence). Between the trimmed V and J ends, which lost 0 bases and 0 bases, there was a span of 9 bases. Together with reference TRBV15 and TRBJ1-3, the CDR3 gives the full variable domain: DAMVIQNPRYQVTQFGKPVTLSCSQTLNHNVMYWYQQKSSQAPKLLFHYYDKDFNNEADTPDNFQSRRPNTSFCFLDIRSPGLGDTAMYLCATSREVGFSGNTIYFGEGSWLTVV.

CDR3 bases: TGTGCCTGGAGTGGTGGGCTTCACAGTGAAGCTTTCTTT. This translates into CAWSGGLHSEAFF. The V gene is TRBV30, the J gene TRBJ1-1, with D hard to call. Deletions cut 1 base from V and 7 bases from J, with 13 bases between. The CDR3 has 13 residues. Germline V CDR1 and CDR2: GTSNPN, SVGIG (reference sequence).

The genes are TRBV10-3 and TRBJ2-4; 11 bases fit TRBD1. The germline CDR1 and CDR2 sequences are ENHRY and SYGVKD. The CDR3 has 14 residues. The V gene end was trimmed by 6 bases and the J gene end by 5 bases; junction bases not matched to a gene: 3. The DNA of the CDR3 is TGTGCCATCAGAGGACAGGGGGCCCAAAACATTCAGTACTTC. Translating it yields CAIRGQGAQNIQYF.

This clone was seen a single time. The chain uses TRBV5-4 and TRBJ2-5, with a possible D match to TRBD1 (6 bases). This CDR3 region has 14 residues. In germline, CDR1 is SGHNT, CDR2 YYREEE (reference sequence). V dropped 4 bases and J dropped 5 bases, with 15 bases sitting between them. CDR3: CASSLKGGEETQYF. The CDR3 DNA is TGTGCCAGCAGCCTAAAAGGGGGTGAGGAGACCCAGTACTTC.

V is TRBV7-9 and J is TRBJ2-3; D possibly corresponds to TRBD2 (5 bases). The CDR3 has 15 amino acids. V was trimmed by 5 bases and J by 2 bases, leaving 14 bases between them. Per germline, CDR1 SEHNR and CDR2 FQNEAQ (reference sequence). CDR3 coding DNA: TGTGCCAGCAGCCAGGTGGACTCATACACAGATACGCAGTATTTT. Encoded protein: CASSQVDSYTDTQYF.

The sample holds one count of this clone. The CDR3, as DNA: TGTGCCAGCAGTGGGCAGCCCTACGAGCAGTACTTC. Its translation: CASSGQPYEQYF. The chain carries TRBV6-1 and TRBJ2-7; D is ambiguous. Trimming removed 4 bases at V and 2 bases at J, with 6 bases between. The CDR3 contains 12 residues. CDR1 is MNHNS and CDR2 is SASEGT in the germline V gene.

The chain couples TRBV15 to TRBJ1-5, with a weak D call TRBD1 (5 bases). Deletions cut 5 bases from V and 6 bases from J, with 14 bases between. The germline gives CDR1 LNHNV, CDR2 YYDKDF (reference sequence). This CDR3 has 14 amino acids. The DNA for the CDR3 is TGTGCCACCAGCCGCGGCGGGGGTGGTCAGCCCCAGCATTTT. Translated: CATSRGGGGQPQHF.

The rearrangement joins TRBV6-7 to TRBJ1-6; 7 bases match TRBD1. TRBV6-7 is recorded as an ORF, its role being uncertain. J lost 10 bases, V lost 5 bases, and 5 bases had no gene match. This CDR3 contains 13 residues. The CDR3 coding sequence is TGTGCCAGCAGTGTCGACAGGGACTCACCCCTCCACTTT. Residues: CASSVDRDSPLHF.

In this sample, this clone turned up a few times. The gene calls are TRBV30 and TRBJ1-5; TRBD1 might be the D (5 bases). The CDR3 is made up of 13 amino acids. CDR1 and CDR2 from the germline V gene are GTSNPN and SVGIG (reference sequence). V lost 3 bases and J 4 bases, leaving 10 bases between the germline ends. The chain's CDR3 is CAWSQGRNQPQHF. CDR3 DNA sequence: TGTGCCTGGAGCCAGGGACGGAATCAGCCCCAGCATTTT.

The chain recombines TRBV13 with TRBJ2-1, with TRBD1 matching over 7 bases. Losses at the gene ends were 4 bases for V and 7 bases for J; bases not matched to a gene: 4. Germline assignment: CDR1 PRHDT and CDR2 FYEKMQ (reference sequence). The CDR3 has 13 residues. DNA for the CDR3: TGTGCCAGCAGCTCTACCAGGGGGAATGAGCAGTTCTTC. Its translation is CASSSTRGNEQFF.

The V gene is TRBV2, the J gene TRBJ2-3; TRBD2 is a possible D gene (5 bases). Trimming took 4 bases from V and 7 from J, leaving 21 bases between them. There are 16 residues in the CDR3. Looked up from germline, CDR1 is SNHLY and CDR2 is FYNNEI. The CDR3, as DNA: TGTGCCAGCAGTGTCAGGTCTGCGGCCCGGGGAAATACGCAGTATTTT. It yields the protein CASSVRSAARGNTQYF.

The rearrangement uses TRBV4-1 and TRBJ2-1; possibly TRBD2 for D (5 bases). Per germline, CDR1 MGHRA and CDR2 YSYEKL. The CDR3 spans 14 residues. With 5 bases removed from V and 6 bases from J, the gap between germline ends came to 14 bases. The CDR3, as DNA: TGCGCCAGCAGCACCATCGGGAAGTTCAATGAGCAGTTCTTC. Translation: CASSTIGKFNEQFF.

The V call is TRBV18, the J call TRBJ2-5; 8 bases are shared with TRBD2. The CDR3 contains 13 residues. After removal of 3 bases from V and 3 bases from J, the junction contained 0 bases not matched to a gene. Looked up from germline, CDR1 is KGHSH and CDR2 is LQKENI. CDR3 nucleotide sequence: TGTGCCAGCTCACCGGGACTAGAAGAGACCCAGTACTTC. Protein sequence: CASSPGLEETQYF.

This clone has only one observation. CDR3 DNA: TGCGCCAGCAGCTTGGATCCGGGTCCGAACACCGGGGAGCTGTTTTTT. Encoded protein: CASSLDPGPNTGELFF. The J gene is TRBJ2-2, the V gene TRBV5-1; D call uncertain. Per germline, CDR1 SGHRS and CDR2 YFSETQ. The CDR3 sequence is 16 residues long. Deletions cut 0 bases from V and 0 bases from J, with 9 bases between.

The chain uses TRBV30 and TRBJ2-7; possibly TRBD1 for D (5 bases). The CDR3 contains 12 residues. Germline lookup yields CDR1 GTSNPN and CDR2 SVGIG (reference sequence). V gave up 0 bases and J gave up 6 bases, with 9 bases separating them. CDR3 protein: CAWSVGVSEQYF. The DNA of the CDR3 is TGTGCCTGGAGTGTAGGGGTCTCCGAGCAGTACTTC.

This chain links TRBV7-6 with TRBJ1-5; D unresolved. CDR3 length: 14 amino acids. Deletions cut 5 bases from V and 10 bases from J, with 18 bases between. In germline, CDR1 is SGHVS, CDR2 FNYEAQ. CDR3 nucleotides: TGTGCCAGCAGCAGGGTAAACGATGGACCCCCCCAGCATTTT. This translates into CASSRVNDGPPQHF.

In this sample, this clone turned up a few times. This chain uses TRBV2 with TRBJ1-2; no clear D gene. Germline CDR1 is SNHLY and CDR2 is FYNNEI. Trimming cost V 7 bases and J 4 bases, with 7 bases left between them. This CDR3 has 11 amino acids. In DNA form, the CDR3 reads TGTGCCAGCAATTTCGGCTATGGCTACACCTTC. Amino acids: CASNFGYGYTF.

This clone occurred once. The chain carries TRBV5-1 and TRBJ2-5; D is undetermined. CDR1 and CDR2 from the germline V gene are SGHRS and YFSETQ. Deletions cut 0 bases from V and 6 bases from J, with 6 bases between. This CDR3 contains 12 residues. The CDR3 DNA reads as TGCGCCAGCAGCTTGGCCCGGCAGACCCAGTACTTC. This codes for CASSLARQTQYF.

This chain uses TRBV4-2 with TRBJ2-2; D is unclear. V lost 4 bases to trimming and J lost 5 bases, with 8 bases between them. In germline, CDR1 is LGHNA, CDR2 YNFKEQ. The CDR3 has 13 amino acids. CDR3 in DNA: TGTGCCAGCAGCCCCGCCAGAACCGGGGAGCTGTTTTTT. As protein: CASSPARTGELFF.

The V call is TRBV30, the J call TRBJ1-2; D gene unclear. This CDR3 contains 13 residues. The germline V and J ends were trimmed by 2 bases and 1 base, with 8 bases remaining between them. Germline V lookup: CDR1 GTSNPN, CDR2 SVGIG (reference sequence). DNA for the CDR3: TGTGCCTGGAGTTTGGGAATTAACTATGGCTACACCTTC. This sequence encodes CAWSLGINYGYTF.

This rearrangement joins TRBV10-3 to TRBJ1-5; D possibly corresponds to TRBD1 (6 bases). The CDR3 has 16 residues. V was trimmed by 1 base and J by 2 bases, leaving 12 bases between them. CDR1 and CDR2 (germline): ENHRY, SYGVKD. CDR3 loop: CAISEFGRGGNQPQHF. CDR3 DNA sequence: TGTGCCATCAGTGAGTTTGGAAGGGGGGGCAATCAGCCCCAGCATTTT.

CDR3 amino acids: CASSLEGDGNTIYF. CDR3 nucleotides: TGTGCCAGCAGCTTAGAAGGGGACGGAAACACCATATATTTT. The chain uses TRBV11-2 and TRBJ1-3; the D gene is possibly TRBD1 (5 bases). Germline loops: CDR1 SGHAT, CDR2 FQNNGV. CDR3 length: 14 amino acids. V was trimmed by 0 bases and J by 4 bases, leaving 7 bases between them.

The V call is TRBV6-5, the J call TRBJ1-4; maybe TRBD1 (5 bases). The CDR3 covers 14 residues. The germline CDR1 and CDR2 sequences are MNHEY and SVGAGI. V lost 6 bases to trimming and J lost 6 bases, with 14 bases between them. The CDR3: CASRNRGNYEKLFF. In DNA form, the CDR3 reads TGTGCCAGCAGGAACCGGGGGAATTATGAAAAACTGTTTTTT.

The chain couples TRBV6-1 to TRBJ2-2; D is ambiguous. This CDR3 is built from 12 residues. Germline-derived CDR1 and CDR2 are MNHNS and SASEGT. The V gene lost 4 bases and the J gene lost 4 bases, with 4 bases spanning the gap. The CDR3 DNA reads TGTGCCAGCAGTGTTGCCACCGGGGAGCTGTTTTTT. This translates into CASSVATGELFF.

There are a few counts of this clone. Distinct nucleotide sequences in the sample also encode this CDR3. This chain links TRBV27 with TRBJ1-5; D unclear. Per germline, CDR1 MNHEY and CDR2 SMNVEV (reference sequence). Trimming pared 5 bases from V and 0 bases from J, leaving 8 bases between. The CDR3 extends over 14 amino acids. CDR3: CASSPNYSNQPQHF. In DNA form, the CDR3 reads TGTGCCAGCAGTCCTAATTATAGCAATCAGCCCCAGCATTTT.

This rearrangement joins TRBV9 to TRBJ1-4; perhaps TRBD1 as D (6 bases). The CDR3 consists of 15 residues. CDR1 and CDR2 from the germline V gene are SGDLS and YYNGEE. Trimming pared 0 bases from V and 5 bases from J, leaving 11 bases between. For the CDR3, the DNA is TGTGCCAGCAGCGTAGAAGGGGGGAGGAATGAAAAACTGTTTTTT. The encoded protein is CASSVEGGRNEKLFF. Variable domain in full (rest from reference TRBV9 and TRBJ1-4): DSGVTQTPKHLITATGQRVTLRCSPRSGDLSVYWYQQSLDQGLQFLIQYYNGEERAKGNILERFSAQQFPDLHSELNLSSLELGDSALYFCASSVEGGRNEKLFFGSGTQLSVL.

CDR3 DNA sequence: TGTGCCAGCAGCCAAACGGGACTAGCGGGGGGGCCTGGCACAGATACGCAGTATTTT. Its protein is CASSQTGLAGGPGTDTQYF. The chain has TRBV4-2 and TRBJ2-3; TRBD2 matches at 16 bases. The CDR3 is 19 residues long. CDR1 LGHNA and CDR2 YNFKEQ come from the germline V gene. V trimming: 2 bases; J trimming: 1 base; junction bases outside the gene matches: 6.